These 12 T cell receptor beta chains were all obtained from the same sample, sequenced in a study of shared clonotypes between healthy human individuals. Sequencing used immunoSEQ multiplex PCR; TCRdb keeps in-frame clones, though not all of them. The data hold some 690,000 clones, with around 90% observed a single time. Sequencing used memory CD8+ T cells from PBMCs. This sample's subset: CD45RO+ cells pooled with CCR7-negative TemRA cells. The receptors come from a man younger than 35 in good health. Some clones in this sample may be carry-over from other donors' samples.

The V and J genes are TRBV4-1 and TRBJ1-1, with unresolved D. The CDR3 consists of 14 residues. In germline, CDR1 is MGHRA, CDR2 YSYEKL. V shed 0 bases and J shed 1 base, with 6 bases lying between them. CDR3 protein: CASSQDSRNTEAFF. The CDR3 coding sequence is TGCGCCAGCAGCCAAGACAGTAGGAACACTGAAGCTTTCTTT.

The chain links TRBV27 to TRBJ2-7; D unresolved. V was trimmed by 6 bases and J by 3 bases, leaving 12 bases between them. Germline CDR1 MNHEY, CDR2 SMNVEV (reference sequence). This CDR3 contains 13 residues. The CDR3 bases are TGTGCCAGCAGGGACCGAATTTACTACGAGCAGTACTTC. Translated, it gives CASRDRIYYEQYF.

V is TRBV28 and J is TRBJ1-2; maybe TRBD1 (5 bases). V shed 5 bases and J shed 4 bases, with 17 bases lying between them. The CDR3 sequence is 15 residues long. Germline V gives CDR1 MDHEN, CDR2 SYDVKM. CDR3 loop: CASSRPMGGRYGYTF. In DNA form, the CDR3 reads TGTGCCAGCAGTCGCCCGATGGGGGGTCGCTATGGCTACACCTTC.

This sequence joins TRBV10-1 and TRBJ2-3; D gene ambiguous. CDR3 length equals 13 residues. Germline CDR1 reads WNHNN; CDR2 reads SYGVQD (reference sequence). V shed 3 bases and J shed 2 bases, with 6 bases lying between them. CDR3 protein: CASSDRATDTQYF. CDR3 bases: TGCGCCAGCAGTGATAGGGCCACAGATACGCAGTATTTT.

The chain has TRBV28 and TRBJ2-3; weak D call: TRBD2 (6 bases). The CDR3 has 16 amino acids. Per germline, CDR1 MDHEN and CDR2 SYDVKM. V was clipped by 6 bases and J by 3 bases, with 19 bases between them. The CDR3 region is CASSRELAAITDTQYF. Here the CDR3 DNA reads TGTGCCAGCAGCCGTGAACTAGCTGCAATTACAGATACGCAGTATTTT. The complete variable domain, with remaining parts taken from reference TRBV28 and TRBJ2-3, reads DVKVTQSSRYLVKRTGEKVFLECVQDMDHENMFWYRQDPGLGLRLIYFSYDVKMKEKGDIPEGYSVSREKKERFSLILESASTNQTSMYLCASSRELAAITDTQYFGPGTRLTVL.

The J gene is TRBJ1-4, the V gene TRBV6-4; D perhaps matches TRBD1 (5 bases). CDR1 is MRHNA, CDR2 SNTAGT, per germline. The V end lost 0 bases, the J end lost 1 base, and 12 bases lay between the germline ends. The CDR3 consists of 17 residues. CDR3 amino acids: CASSDSIFDRTNEKLFF. The CDR3 bases are TGTGCCAGCAGTGACTCGATTTTTGACAGAACTAATGAAAAACTGTTTTTT.

The chain employs TRBV7-3 and TRBJ2-1; a weak D match, TRBD2 (6 bases). Germline V gives CDR1 SGHTA, CDR2 FQGTGA. The CDR3 consists of 15 residues. Trimming took off 4 bases at V and 1 base at J, with 11 bases between the two ends. CDR3 DNA: TGTGCCAGCAGCTCCCACCGGGAGTCCTACAATGAGCAGTTCTTC. Amino acid sequence: CASSSHRESYNEQFF.

The rearrangement joins TRBV11-2 to TRBJ2-7; perhaps D is TRBD1 or TRBD2 (5 bases each). The germline gives CDR1 SGHAT, CDR2 FQNNGV. V was pared by 7 bases and J by 7 bases, with 20 bases between. This CDR3 contains 14 residues. The CDR3 protein is CASTTGPSAWEQYF. The CDR3 DNA reads as TGTGCCAGCACCACGGGGCCCTCGGCGTGGGAGCAGTACTTC.

The chain joins TRBV2 to TRBJ1-2; D remains ambiguous. V lost 2 bases and J 3 bases, leaving 10 bases between the germline ends. Germline CDR1 and CDR2: SNHLY and FYNNEI. The CDR3 contains 14 residues. CDR3 amino acids: CASSERGLDYGYTF. CDR3 DNA sequence: TGTGCCAGCAGTGAACGAGGGTTGGACTATGGCTACACCTTC. Complete variable domain (other parts from reference TRBV2 and TRBJ1-2): EPEVTQTPSHQVTQMGQEVILRCVPISNHLYFYWYRQILGQKVEFLVSFYNNEISEKSEIFDDQFSVERPDGSNFTLKIRSTKLEDSAMYFCASSERGLDYGYTFGSGTRLTVV.

The chain recombines TRBV12-5 with TRBJ2-2; 9 bases fit TRBD1. Germline V gene data show CDR1 as LGHNT and CDR2 as FRNRAP. The CDR3 has 19 amino acids. V shed 4 bases, J shed 0 bases, and the junction held 12 bases outside the gene matches. The CDR3: CASGSAPGTGSSNTGELFF. Written as DNA, the CDR3 is TGTGCTAGTGGTTCGGCCCCAGGGACAGGGAGTTCGAACACCGGGGAGCTGTTTTTT. Based on the CDR3 plus reference TRBV12-5 and TRBJ2-2, the full variable domain is DARVTQTPRHKVTEMGQEVTMRCQPILGHNTVFWYRQTMMQGLELLAYFRNRAPLDDSGMPKDRFSAEMPDATLATLKIQPSEPRDSAVYFCASGSAPGTGSSNTGELFFGEGSRLTVL.

V is TRBV4-3 and J is TRBJ2-7; maybe TRBD1 (9 bases). The germline gives CDR1 LGHNA, CDR2 YSLEER. V lost 0 bases, J lost 6 bases, and 21 bases lay in between. The CDR3 sequence is 17 residues long. CDR3 loop: CASSQDPGGTGSAEQYF. The CDR3 DNA follows: TGCGCCAGCAGCCAAGATCCGGGGGGGACAGGGTCTGCCGAGCAGTACTTC.

The chain joins TRBV29-1 to TRBJ1-1; D unclear. Germline CDR1 SQVTM, CDR2 ANQGSEA. The V end lost 4 bases, the J end lost 4 bases, and 19 bases lay between the germline ends. The CDR3 is 15 residues long. CDR3 sequence (DNA): TGCAGCGTTGGTGGGGTTAGGACGGGAATCACTGAAGCTTTCTTT. Translated: CSVGGVRTGITEAFF.